These 5 T cell receptor beta chains were all obtained from the same sample, sequenced in a study of vaccination and CD4 T cells after COVID-19. These receptors have no identified antigens. Treatment meaning: 10-day PBMC culture with coronavirus spike peptide pools or control peptides (ViraFEST assay). An unexposed donor provided the CD4+ T cells, which were collected before the COVID-19 pandemic (2011-2018). Cultured CD4+ T-cell DNA underwent Oncomine TCR Beta short-read sequencing. TCRdb passed the PCR reads through MiXCR, listing each CDR3 protein once. The sample contains 2,500 to 3,500 distinct CDR3 sequences, approximately 25% of which appear only once. Input material: CD4+ T cells from blood, cultured in vitro. The receptors derive from a human donor in good health.

J is TRBJ2-3 and V is TRBV28; 7 nucleotides align to TRBD1. CDR1 is MDHEN, CDR2 SYDVKM, per germline. The CDR3 covers 13 residues. Trimming removed 6 bases from V and 6 bases from J; junction bases left unmatched: 6. CDR3 region: CASSKTRGDTQYF. The CDR3 region has the DNA TGTGCCAGCAGCAAGACCAGGGGGGATACGCAGTATTTT.

In its sample, this clonotype ranks as medium-sized. This chain links TRBV7-6 with TRBJ1-5; 7 bases are shared with TRBD1. Germline CDR1 and CDR2: SGHVS and FNYEAQ. The ends lost 5 bases at V and 7 bases at J; junction bases unmatched: 5. The CDR3 has 13 residues. The CDR3: CASSPQGSQPQHF. CDR3 in DNA: TGTGCCAGCAGCCCACAGGGGTCCCAGCCCCAGCATTTT.

The chain uses TRBV24-1 and TRBJ1-4, with D hard to call. From germline, CDR1 is KGHDR and CDR2 SFDVKD. The V gene lost 4 bases and the J gene lost 0 bases, with 11 bases spanning the gap. This CDR3 has 16 amino acids. CDR3 in amino acids: CATSESGRATNEKLFF. In DNA form, the CDR3 reads TGTGCCACCAGTGAGTCCGGGAGAGCAACTAATGAAAAACTGTTTTTT.

This clonotype has more than one count but fewer than ten. The chain uses TRBV9 and TRBJ2-2; D is perhaps TRBD2 (6 bases). The CDR3 sequence is 16 residues long. From germline, CDR1 is SGDLS and CDR2 YYNGEE. Trimming left V 4 bases short and J 4 bases short, with 17 bases between. CDR3 region: CASSQQGARGTGELFF. The CDR3 nucleotides are TGTGCCAGCAGCCAACAAGGGGCGCGGGGCACCGGGGAGCTGTTTTTT.

V gene TRBV7-9 combines with J gene TRBJ1-1, with D unresolved. The ends were cut back, 0 bases at V and 6 bases at J, with 11 bases in the middle. This CDR3 is built from 14 residues. Germline CDR1 is SEHNR and CDR2 is FQNEAQ (reference sequence). In DNA, the CDR3 is TGTGCCAGCAGCTTAGCGCGGACGTCCGCTGAAGCTTTCTTT. Protein: CASSLARTSAEAFF.